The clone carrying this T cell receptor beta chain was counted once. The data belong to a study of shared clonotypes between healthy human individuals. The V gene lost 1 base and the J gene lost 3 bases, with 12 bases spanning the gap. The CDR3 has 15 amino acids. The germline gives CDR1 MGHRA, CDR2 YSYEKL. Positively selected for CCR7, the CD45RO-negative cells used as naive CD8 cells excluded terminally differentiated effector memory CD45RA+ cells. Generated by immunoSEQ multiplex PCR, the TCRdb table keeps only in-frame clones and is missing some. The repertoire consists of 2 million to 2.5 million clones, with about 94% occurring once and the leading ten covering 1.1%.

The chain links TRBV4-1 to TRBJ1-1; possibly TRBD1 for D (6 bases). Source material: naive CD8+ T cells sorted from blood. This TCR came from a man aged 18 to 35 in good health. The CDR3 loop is CASSQVETGHTEAFF. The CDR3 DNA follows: TGCGCCAGCAGCCAAGTTGAGACAGGTCACACTGAAGCTTTCTTT.